These 10 T cell receptor beta chains share one sample of origin, sequenced in a study of B cell selection in AIRE deficiency. Generated by immunoSEQ multiplex PCR, the TCRdb table keeps only in-frame clones and is missing some. The sample includes about 25,000 clones, 95% to 97% of them seen just once. Sorting defined conventional CD4 T cells as CD4+CD127+. The sample taken for sequencing was CD4+CD127+ conventional T cells sorted from PBMCs. These receptor sequences come from a human donor in good health.

The chain couples TRBV4-3 to TRBJ2-6; possibly TRBD1 for D (5 bases). V was cut by 8 bases and J by 1 base, with 9 bases left in between. The CDR3 length is 14 residues. Germline V CDR1 and CDR2: LGHNA, YSLEER. For the CDR3, the DNA is TGCGCCAGCGGACACAATTCTGGGGCCAACGTCCTGACTTTC. Its translation is CASGHNSGANVLTF.

The chain is built from TRBV15 and TRBJ2-7; D is ambiguous. The germline gives CDR1 LNHNV, CDR2 YYDKDF (reference sequence). The ends were cut back, 0 bases at V and 3 bases at J, with 6 bases in the middle. The CDR3 is made up of 13 amino acids. The CDR3 DNA reads TGTGCCACCAGCAGAGATACCCTCTACGAGCAGTACTTC. Translating gives CATSRDTLYEQYF.

This clone has a single count. V is TRBV19 and J is TRBJ2-7; either TRBD1 or TRBD2 may fit D (6 bases each). The CDR3 contains 15 residues. Germline loops: CDR1 LNHDA, CDR2 SQIVND (reference sequence). V was cut by 7 bases and J by 9 bases, with 25 bases left in between. CDR3 loop: CASTLEGGIGSPQYF. The CDR3 nucleotides read TGTGCCAGTACCTTGGAGGGGGGAATTGGGTCCCCGCAGTACTTC.

The V call is TRBV21-1, the J call TRBJ1-5; the table gives TRBD1 as D, unverified against the DNA. TRBV21-1 is shown as a pseudogene. This CDR3 has 13 amino acids. The DNA for the CDR3 is TGTGCCAGCGTCGACAGGGGGCAACAGCCCCAGCATTTT. Its protein is CASVDRGQQPQHF.

The V gene is TRBV6-5, the J gene TRBJ2-7; 8 bases agree with TRBD2. J gave up 1 base and V 7 bases, and 9 bases lay outside the gene matches. The CDR3 consists of 15 residues. The germline CDR1 and CDR2 sequences are MNHEY and SVGAGI. The CDR3: CASMTPAGGSYEQYF. DNA for the CDR3: TGTGCCAGCATGACCCCTGCGGGGGGTTCCTACGAGCAGTACTTC.

The chain recombines TRBV5-6 with TRBJ2-6; 7 nucleotides line up with TRBD1. This CDR3 has 16 residues. After removal of 0 bases from V and 4 bases from J, the junction contained 4 bases not matched to a gene. The germline V gene has CDR1 SGHDT and CDR2 YYEEEE. This CDR3 is CASSLADRDGANVLTF. The DNA for the CDR3 is TGTGCCAGCAGCTTGGCCGACAGGGACGGGGCCAACGTCCTGACTTTC.

V gene TRBV9 combines with J gene TRBJ2-6, with unresolved D. Germline V gives CDR1 SGDLS, CDR2 YYNGEE. V was cut by 4 bases and J by 0 bases, with 8 bases left in between. The CDR3 runs 15 residues. The chain's CDR3 is CASSPQSSGANVLTF. DNA of the CDR3: TGTGCCAGCAGCCCTCAGAGCTCTGGGGCCAACGTCCTGACTTTC.

The chain carries TRBV2 and TRBJ1-5, with 8 nucleotides matching TRBD1. Trimming took 3 bases from V and 7 from J; bases not matched to a gene: 5. This CDR3 has 14 residues. Germline V gene lookup returns CDR1 SNHLY and CDR2 FYNNEI. The CDR3: CASSDGRGHQPQHF. The CDR3 bases are TGTGCCAGCAGTGATGGCAGGGGGCACCAGCCCCAGCATTTT. Full variable domain (missing parts from reference TRBV2 and TRBJ1-5): EPEVTQTPSHQVTQMGQEVILRCVPISNHLYFYWYRQILGQKVEFLVSFYNNEISEKSEIFDDQFSVERPDGSNFTLKIRSTKLEDSAMYFCASSDGRGHQPQHFGDGTRLSIL.

This rearrangement joins TRBV30 to TRBJ1-4; tentatively, D is TRBD1 (5 bases). Per the germline V gene, CDR1 is GTSNPN and CDR2 is SVGIG (reference sequence). This CDR3 is 14 amino acids long. V shed 5 bases and J shed 6 bases, with 16 bases lying between them. The CDR3 nucleotides are TGTGCCTGGTGTCAGGGTTTAAGAGATGAAAAACTGTTTTTT. Translation: CAWCQGLRDEKLFF.

The V gene is TRBV2, the J gene TRBJ1-4, with unresolved D. The germline V and J ends were trimmed by 0 bases and 8 bases, with 16 bases remaining between them. This CDR3 is 16 amino acids long. In germline, CDR1 is SNHLY, CDR2 FYNNEI. The CDR3 bases are TGTGCCAGCAGTGAAGCGCTTCACGGGGTAGGGGAAAAACTGTTTTTT. It yields the protein CASSEALHGVGEKLFF.